This paragraph covers one T cell receptor beta chain sequence. This clonotype was observed many times. What antigen it recognizes has not been identified. No qualities accompany the bases; no much larger clone lies one base away. Graves' hyperthyroidism was defined as stable when no progression to ophthalmopathy occurred over 18 months of follow-up. Hyperthyroidism patients were newly diagnosed, with disease duration under 2 months, and aged 18 to 65 years. Any patient with an uncontrolled infection, another autoimmune disease, pregnancy or lactation was excluded. Diagnoses relied on clinical symptoms, serum thyroxine and TRAb, thyroid ultrasound and orbital computed tomography. PBMCs were separated from roughly 10 ml of fresh peripheral blood using Ficoll-Paque density gradient centrifugation. Total RNA was extracted with Trizol reagent, and quality was checked on an Agilent 2100 Bioanalyzer. This entry comes from a study of T cells in Graves' hyperthyroidism and ophthalmopathy (dated by TCRdb to the late 2010s). In the study overall: Peripheral blood was collected at initial diagnosis, before any treatment. A discovery cohort of fewer than 110 patients, 43 with Graves' ophthalmopathy and more than 55 with stable Graves' hyperthyroidism, was used to find distinguishing TCR V-J signatures. Prospective prediction of ophthalmopathy was tested in an independent validation cohort consisting of about 19 hyperthyroidism patients and some 17 patients who later progressed to ophthalmopathy. The 100 discovery patients were divided at random into training and test sets in a 7:3 ratio. In addition, the study compared T-cell repertoires in thyroid tissue and in blood from over 5 Graves' hyperthyroidism patients. After blood sampling, hyperthyroidism patients were treated with methimazole at a starting dose of 30 mg daily, and ophthalmopathy patients were treated with high-dose intravenous methylprednisolone. The paper describes TCR Vbeta CDR3 sequencing of 130 to 150 peripheral blood samples, made up of 43 ophthalmopathy patients, more than 70 hyperthyroidism patients and 17 progressor patients. Broader findings and caveats from the paper: Blood samples also contained most of the expanded thyroid clonotypes (frequency above 0.001), which suggests that blood repertoires may reflect thyroid immune responses. A model built on a 13 V-J signature distinguished ophthalmopathy from stable hyperthyroidism, reaching roughly 88% sensitivity and approximately 81% specificity in cross-validation and 80%/75% in testing. Sample size was not statistically predetermined, and blinding of investigators to group allocation was not performed. In validation, progression to ophthalmopathy was predicted by the model with 70.59% sensitivity and 72.22% specificity, a median of approximately 7.1 months before onset.

The TCR beta CDR3 regions were amplified from the RNA transcripts. The first round of RT-PCR for the TCR CDR3 was performed with the HTBI primer set and the Qiagen OneStep RT-PCR kit. Libraries were constructed in a second round of multiplex PCR, after which size selection and purification were carried out. Libraries were sequenced paired-end with 100 bp reads on an Illumina HiSeq2000. Per the source publication's procedure: Raw data were processed with SOAPnuke, discarding reads with adapters, uncalled bases, mean Phred below 15, or no exact constant-primer or identifier match. COPE v1.2.5 was used to merge high-quality paired reads, and clonotypes were defined as unique nucleotide sequences. MiTCR v1.1 was used to align the clonotypes against IMGT TRBV, TRBD and TRBJ reference segments. The analysis included only V-J combinations with a frequency above 0.0001, which together covered roughly 99% of the repertoires. A TCS score was defined as the ratio of F50 (clonal expansion) to E x V (chaos), with BLOSUM62-based TCRdist applied between CDR3 peptides within each V-J. Welch's t-statistics and random forest reduced 514 V-J features to 13, which were used in a naive Bayes classifier (R e1071). TCRdb handled the public reads itself, with Q25 trimming in fastp and clone calling in MiXCR, and kept productive beta chains. When rows share a CDR3 protein, they turn into one entry using the most common DNA and genes. TCRdb assigned the V and J calls; the authors' analysis was not used. The sample data list 460,000 or so distinct CDR3 sequences, and 13% to 15% of these were observed just once. Around a sixth of the sample rests with the top ten.

V sheds 4 bases and J sheds 9 bases, leaving 7 bases between their ends. The CDR3 holds 11 amino acids from the cysteine to the phenylalanine. Kept here is only the CDR3 DNA, which spans 33 bases and is read in frame from base 1. In the germline V gene, CDR1 corresponds to SNHLY and CDR2 to FYNNEI. This sequence uses TRBV2 and TRBJ2-1, with no reliable assignment of the D segment. The sequenced sample consisted of blood. This clonotype was sampled from a young woman with Graves' hyperthyroidism. The CDR3 in this case is CASSGSFEQFF. The nucleotides are TGTGCCAGCAGTGGGTCGTTTGAGCAGTTCTTC.